This TCR beta chain was sequenced for a study of blood T cell repertoires in COVID-19. This clone was found once. Measured with immunoSEQ multiplex PCR; TCRdb has only the in-frame clones, and not every one. The table lists hundreds of thousands of clones, nearly 90% of them singletons, with 1.7% in the top ten. The CDR3 spans 15 residues. The germline gives CDR1 MDHEN, CDR2 SYDVKM. Trimming removed 6 bases from V and 4 bases from J, with 16 bases in between. The chain combines TRBV28 with TRBJ1-3; TRBD1 might be the D (5 bases). Sequencing used PBMCs or T cells enriched from blood (not recorded which). This TCR came from a woman in her late teens or twenties with acute COVID-19. CDR3 DNA sequence: TGTGCCAGCAGGACATCAGGGAACTCAGGAAACACCATATATTTT. Translation: CASRTSGNSGNTIYF.